Described below is a single T cell receptor beta chain sequence and its context. Its antigen is as yet unknown. The data stem from a study of OX40 agonist ivuxolimab in advanced cancers. Study-level background: Ivuxolimab, an antibody acting as an agonist of OX40 (CD134), was used to treat patients. Eligibility admitted prior anti-PD-1, anti-PD-L1 or anti-CTLA-4 therapy; 30% to 40% had some. Regarding the study as a whole: Clonal expansion in partial responders at 0.1-3.0 mg/kg ranked among the lowest.

Patients were excluded for autoimmune disease history or systemic immunosuppression. Sequencing used immunoSEQ multiplex PCR; TCRdb keeps in-frame clones, though not all of them. The data show under 90,000 clones, 75% to 90% seen once. With 0 bases removed from V and 8 bases from J, the gap between germline ends came to 25 bases. From germline, CDR1 is LGHNA and CDR2 YSLEER. The CDR3 has 19 residues. This TCR derives from an adult with an advanced solid tumor such as melanoma, head and neck, liver or kidney cancer. J is TRBJ1-4 and V is TRBV4-3, with D maybe TRBD1 (6 bases). Specimen: CD4+ or CD8+ T cells sorted from blood, collected in a trial of the OX40 agonist ivuxolimab. Here the CDR3 reads CASSQDFSPGVKVWEKLFF. DNA of the CDR3: TGCGCCAGCAGCCAAGATTTTAGTCCAGGGGTAAAGGTCTGGGAAAAACTGTTTTTT.